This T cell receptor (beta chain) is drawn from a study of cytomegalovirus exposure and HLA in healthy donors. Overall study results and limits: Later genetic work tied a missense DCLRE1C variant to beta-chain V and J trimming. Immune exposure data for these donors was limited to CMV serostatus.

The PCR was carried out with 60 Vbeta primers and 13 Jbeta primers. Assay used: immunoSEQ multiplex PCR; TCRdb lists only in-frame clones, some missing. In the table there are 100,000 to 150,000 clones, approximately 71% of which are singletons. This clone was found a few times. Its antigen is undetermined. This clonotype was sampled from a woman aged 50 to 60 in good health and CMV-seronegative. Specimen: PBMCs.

The CDR3 spells CAISERGDRAGNTIYF. CDR3 nucleotide sequence: TGTGCCATCAGTGAGAGAGGAGACAGAGCTGGAAACACCATATATTTT. The chain links TRBV10-3 to TRBJ1-3, with a weak D call TRBD1 (5 bases). This CDR3 contains 16 residues. Germline loops: CDR1 ENHRY, CDR2 SYGVKD. V shed 2 bases and J shed 2 bases, with 13 bases lying between them.